Only a few counts were recorded for the clone carrying this TCR beta chain. Its target is unknown. The germline V gene has CDR1 LNHDA and CDR2 SQIVND (reference sequence). This CDR3 contains 12 residues. V was cut by 2 bases and J by 9 bases, with 8 bases left in between. The data were obtained in a study of cytomegalovirus exposure and HLA in healthy donors. Whole-study findings and limits: Of the V segments, some could not be distinguished, including TRBV6-2 and TRBV6-3, and were excluded. Trimming of TCR beta V- and J-genes showed a link, identified in a later analysis, to a missense DCLRE1C variant. Segments of the TCR beta V type were, in most cases, productive about 87% or about 30% of the time in an earlier analysis.

The primer mix had 60 Vbeta and 13 Jbeta primers. This table comes from immunoSEQ multiplex PCR, and its TCRdb copy is limited to in-frame clones, with some not included. The table records around 150,000 clones, 60% to 85% of them present only once. This receptor was taken from a man aged 35 to 55 in good health and CMV-seronegative. The chain carries TRBV19 and TRBJ2-1; D not certain. Sequences were obtained from PBMCs. The CDR3 DNA reads TGTGCCAGTAGTATAATACATGGTGAGCAGTTCTTC. Residues: CASSIIHGEQFF.